Below, one T cell receptor (beta chain) is given with its context. Germline loops: CDR1 DFQATT, CDR2 SNEGSKA (reference sequence). The CDR3 is 12 amino acids. Trimming left V 1 base short and J 6 bases short, with 6 bases between. Amplification of TCR beta CDR3 regions was performed using RNA transcripts as template. When the TCR CDR3 underwent first-round RT-PCR, the HTBI primer set was used. TCRdb itself ran the multiplex PCR reads through MiXCR, one entry per CDR3 protein. Among about 760,000 distinct CDR3 sequences listed, around 40% were seen once. These data are taken from a study of T cells in Graves' hyperthyroidism and ophthalmopathy.

This chain links TRBV20-1 with TRBJ2-2; no reliable D call. The source material was blood. The TCR sequence derives from a woman aged 40 to 55 with Graves' hyperthyroidism. Written as DNA, the CDR3 is TGCAGTGCTAGAGGAAGTCCCGGGGAGCTGTTTTTT. Encoded protein: CSARGSPGELFF.